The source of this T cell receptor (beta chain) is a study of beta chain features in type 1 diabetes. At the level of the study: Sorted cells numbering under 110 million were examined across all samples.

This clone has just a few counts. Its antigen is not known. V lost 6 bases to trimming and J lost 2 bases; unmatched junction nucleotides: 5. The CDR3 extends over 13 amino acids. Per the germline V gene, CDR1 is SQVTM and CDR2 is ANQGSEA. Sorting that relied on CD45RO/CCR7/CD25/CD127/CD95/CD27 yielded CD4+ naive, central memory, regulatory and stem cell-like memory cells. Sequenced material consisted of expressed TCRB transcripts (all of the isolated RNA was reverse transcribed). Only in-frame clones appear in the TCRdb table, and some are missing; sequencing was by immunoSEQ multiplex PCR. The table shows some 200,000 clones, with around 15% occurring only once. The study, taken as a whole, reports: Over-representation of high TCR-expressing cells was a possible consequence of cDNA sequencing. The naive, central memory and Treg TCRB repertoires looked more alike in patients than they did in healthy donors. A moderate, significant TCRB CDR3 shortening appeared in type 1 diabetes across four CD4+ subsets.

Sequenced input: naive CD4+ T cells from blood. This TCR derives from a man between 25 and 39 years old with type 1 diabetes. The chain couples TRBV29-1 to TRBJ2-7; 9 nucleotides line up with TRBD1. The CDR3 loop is CSVPGQGAYEQYF. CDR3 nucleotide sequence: TGCAGCGTCCCGGGACAGGGAGCCTACGAGCAGTACTTC.